This TCR beta chain was profiled in a study of blood T cells in healthy people across ages. Points from the study as a whole: Versus aged donors, long-lived donors had higher diversity and more naive CD4+ cells.

In the case of this clonotype: The antigen is unknown. A clone one base away is much larger, so this may be a read error. Because it lacks the conserved phenylalanine or tryptophan at the end, this CDR3 is likely a read error.

The V end was cut by 4 bases, the J end by 8 bases, with 11 bases between. Germline V gene sequence: CDR1 LGHDT, CDR2 YNNKEL (reference sequence). The CDR3 is made up of 13 amino acids. Using a J-beta primer mix together with a sample-barcoded 5' primer, a second PCR was run for roughly 7 to 11 cycles. TCRdb reanalysed the 5' RACE reads using MiXCR and keeps one entry per CDR3 protein. This sample carries approximately 900,000 distinct CDR3 sequences, about 28% of them seen once, and the ten largest clones take about a tenth. These data also formed part of another study, on T cells of mothers and their children. According to that study: The cDNA synthesis received all extracted RNA, at approximately 1.5 ug per 15 ul.

Sequenced material: blood. The sequence derives from a woman aged 40 to 55 in good health. The rearrangement links TRBV3-1 to TRBJ1-4; unclear D gene. The CDR3 region is CASSPWTREKLFL. The CDR3 DNA follows: TGTGCCAGCAGCCCCTGGACGAGAGAAAAACTGTTTTTG.